These T cell receptor beta chains were read from a single sample in a study of human T cells and chemical hapten exposure. TCRdb re-called the RACE reads through MiXCR, storing one row per CDR3 protein. Of 74,000 or so distinct CDR3 sequences in the sample, approximately 10% are singletons; the top ten hold 1.3% to 1.5%. The specimen was whole blood, collected in connection with sensitization to the hapten diphenylcyclopropenone (DPC). The receptors here all came from a woman between 45 and 60 years old with alopecia areata. Some clones in this sample may be carry-over from other donors' samples. CDR3s include the opening cysteine and the closing phenylalanine or tryptophan. Fields, in order: CDR3 protein, CDR3 DNA, J gene, clone size, CDR3 length, V gene, D gene. D genes are given only for firm matches. For some rows the clone size is stated as once, few or many, or as a class when expanded; others skip it.

CDR3aa: CASSQVMGENYGYTF; CDR3nt: TGTGCCAGCAGCCAAGTGATGGGGGAAAACTATGGCTACACCTTC; j_gene: TRBJ1-2; abundance: few; len: 15; v_gene: TRBV4-2; d_gene: NA
CDR3aa: CASSLTGGAATEAFF; CDR3nt: TGTGCCAGCAGCTTAACAGGTGGGGCCGCCACTGAAGCTTTCTTT; j_gene: TRBJ1-1; abundance: many; len: 15; v_gene: TRBV7-3; d_gene: NA
CDR3aa: CASSLNRVEQYF; CDR3nt: TGTGCCAGCAGCCTTAACAGGGTCGAGCAGTACTTC; j_gene: TRBJ2-7; abundance: NA; len: 12; v_gene: TRBV16; d_gene: NA
CDR3aa: CASSLGQNSNQPQHF; CDR3nt: TGTGCCAGCAGTTTGGGGCAGAATAGCAATCAGCCCCAGCATTTT; j_gene: TRBJ1-5; abundance: many; len: 15; v_gene: TRBV12-3/TRBV12-4; d_gene: NA
CDR3aa: CASSYRGRGTEAFF; CDR3nt: TGTGCCAGCAGTTACAGGGGGCGCGGGACTGAAGCTTTCTTT; j_gene: TRBJ1-1; abundance: many; len: 14; v_gene: TRBV6-5; d_gene: TRBD1
CDR3aa: CASAEQETQYF; CDR3nt: TGTGCCAGCGCCGAGCAGGAGACCCAGTACTTC; j_gene: TRBJ2-5; abundance: few; len: 11; v_gene: TRBV6-5; d_gene: NA
CDR3aa: CASRAGRPNSPLHF; CDR3nt: TGTGCCAGCAGGGCCGGGAGGCCAAATTCACCCCTCCACTTT; j_gene: TRBJ1-6; abundance: many; len: 14; v_gene: TRBV2; d_gene: NA
CDR3aa: CASSRIVSNEQFF; CDR3nt: TGCGCCAGCAGCCGGATCGTGAGCAATGAGCAGTTCTTC; j_gene: TRBJ2-1; abundance: NA; len: 13; v_gene: TRBV4-1; d_gene: NA
CDR3aa: CASSGRQLNQPQHF; CDR3nt: TGTGCCAGCAGTGGGAGACAGCTCAATCAGCCCCAGCATTTT; j_gene: TRBJ1-5; abundance: NA; len: 14; v_gene: TRBV27; d_gene: NA
CDR3aa: CASSYSRQGYNEQFF; CDR3nt: TGTGCCAGCAGTTACTCACGACAGGGGTACAATGAGCAGTTCTTC; j_gene: TRBJ2-1; abundance: few; len: 15; v_gene: TRBV6-2/TRBV6-3; d_gene: TRBD1